Listed here are 28 T cell receptor beta chains from one sample, sequenced in a study of T cell responses to AZD1222 COVID-19 vaccine. Produced via immunoSEQ multiplex PCR; TCRdb's table is partial and in-frame only. This table holds 200,000 or so clones, 80% to 90% found once. Sequenced material: peripheral blood, taken on day 0 of MenACWY control vaccination. The source is an adult in good health.

This chain uses TRBV19 with TRBJ1-4, with no clear D. Germline V gives CDR1 LNHDA, CDR2 SQIVND (reference sequence). This CDR3 contains 15 residues. Trimming stripped 7 bases from V and 0 bases from J, with 12 bases between. The CDR3 bases are TGTGCCAGTATCTCGGACGGGACAACTAATGAAAAACTGTTTTTT. Amino acids: CASISDGTTNEKLFF.

This chain connects TRBV11-3 to TRBJ1-1; D gene unclear. Germline V gene sequence: CDR1 SGHNT, CDR2 YENEEA. The CDR3 is 13 residues long. Trimming removed 5 bases from V and 1 base from J, with 8 bases in between. The DNA for the CDR3 is TGTGCCAGCAGCCAAAAAAGGAACACTGAAGCTTTCTTT. This translates into CASSQKRNTEAFF. The full variable domain, completed using reference TRBV11-3 and TRBJ1-1, is EAGVVQSPRYKIIEKKQPVAFWCNPISGHNTLYWYLQNLGQGPELLIRYENEEAVDDSQLPKDRFSAERLKGVDSTLKIQPAELGDSAVYLCASSQKRNTEAFFGQGTRLTVV.

The V and J genes are TRBV7-9 and TRBJ2-5; TRBD1 agrees at 9 bases. The junction had 5 bases not matched to a gene; V was cut back by 3 bases and J by 3 bases. CDR1 is SEHNR and CDR2 is FQNEAQ in the germline V gene (reference sequence). The CDR3 runs to 15 residues. This CDR3 is CASSLSQGAEETQYF. DNA for the CDR3: TGTGCCAGCAGCTTGTCACAGGGGGCAGAAGAGACCCAGTACTTC.

The chain is built from TRBV11-2 and TRBJ1-3, with D uncertain. Per germline, CDR1 SGHAT and CDR2 FQNNGV. The CDR3 is made up of 11 amino acids. The V end was cut by 0 bases, the J end by 11 bases, with 5 bases between. The CDR3, as DNA: TGTGCCAGCAGCTTAGAGGTCGCCATATATTTT. It encodes CASSLEVAIYF.

The sample holds one count of this clone. The chain carries TRBV5-4 and TRBJ2-6; 8 bases line up with TRBD1. CDR1 SGHNT and CDR2 YYREEE come from the germline V gene (reference sequence). V lost 1 base to trimming and J lost 4 bases; unmatched junction nucleotides: 10. This CDR3 has 18 residues. The CDR3 DNA is TGTGCCAGCAGCTTGCCGGGACAGGACTCGCCCGGGGCCAACGTCCTGACTTTC. This encodes CASSLPGQDSPGANVLTF.

V and J are TRBV9 and TRBJ2-7; TRBD1 matches at 12 bases. CDR3 size: 14 residues. The junction had 5 bases not matched to a gene; V was cut back by 3 bases and J by 7 bases. The V gene's germline CDR1 is SGDLS and CDR2 YYNGEE. CDR3: CASSAGQGAGEQYF. The CDR3 nucleotides are TGTGCCAGCAGCGCGGGACAGGGGGCGGGTGAGCAGTACTTC.

The CDR3 reads CASSMEATGDLSYEQYF. The CDR3 DNA is TGTGCCAGTAGTATGGAAGCGACAGGGGACCTTTCCTACGAGCAGTACTTC. The V and J genes are TRBV19 and TRBJ2-7, with 8 bases identical to TRBD1. Unmatched junction bases numbered 11, after V lost 3 bases and J lost 1 base. Per the germline V gene, CDR1 is LNHDA and CDR2 is SQIVND (reference sequence). This CDR3 comprises 17 residues.

The chain carries TRBV28 and TRBJ2-2; 8 bases agree with TRBD1. The germline V gene encodes CDR1 MDHEN and CDR2 SYDVKM. The V segment lost 3 bases and the J segment 2 bases; nucleotides outside the gene matches: 5. The CDR3 totals 16 residues. The CDR3 bases are TGTGCCAGCAGTTTTCGGACAGGGCCAAACACCGGGGAGCTGTTTTTT. Translation: CASSFRTGPNTGELFF. The entire variable domain, with the rest obtained from reference TRBV28 and TRBJ2-2, is as follows: DVKVTQSSRYLVKRTGEKVFLECVQDMDHENMFWYRQDPGLGLRLIYFSYDVKMKEKGDIPEGYSVSREKKERFSLILESASTNQTSMYLCASSFRTGPNTGELFFGEGSRLTVL.

The J gene is TRBJ2-7, the V gene TRBV28; TRBD1 matches at 8 bases. The J segment lost 2 bases and the V segment lost 6 bases, leaving 6 bases of the junction unmatched. Germline loops: CDR1 MDHEN, CDR2 SYDVKM. The CDR3 is 14 residues long. CDR3 bases: TGTGCCAGCAGCATTCAGGGGGCCCCCTACGAGCAGTACTTC. This sequence encodes CASSIQGAPYEQYF.

The rearrangement uses TRBV6-6 and TRBJ2-7; D is uncertain. The V end lost 10 bases, the J end lost 1 base, and 14 bases lay between the germline ends. CDR1 and CDR2 (germline): MNHNY, SVGAGI (reference sequence). CDR3 length: 13 amino acids. In DNA, the CDR3 is TGTGCCACCATGCCCCACACGTCCTACGAGCAGTACTTC. It specifies CATMPHTSYEQYF.

This clone appeared a single time. The rearrangement links TRBV4-3 to TRBJ2-3, with TRBD2 matching over 12 bases. V dropped 4 bases and J dropped 4; count of bases not matched to a gene: 6. From germline, CDR1 is LGHNA and CDR2 YSLEER. The CDR3 has 16 residues. The CDR3 loop is CASSRTTSGGADTQYF. The CDR3 DNA is TGCGCCAGCAGCCGGACGACTAGCGGGGGAGCAGATACGCAGTATTTT.

This clone was recorded once. V and J are TRBV18 and TRBJ2-6; 8 nucleotides agree with TRBD1. CDR1 and CDR2 from the germline V gene are KGHSH and LQKENI. This CDR3 has 17 residues. After removal of 0 bases from V and 0 bases from J, the junction contained 1 base not matched to a gene. In DNA form, the CDR3 reads TGTGCCAGCTCACCACCGACAGGGGCCTCTGGGGCCAACGTCCTGACTTTC. Its protein is CASSPPTGASGANVLTF.

The chain has TRBV6-5 and TRBJ2-7, with D uncertain. CDR1 and CDR2 from the germline V gene are MNHEY and SVGAGI. V dropped 5 bases and J dropped 0 bases, with 11 bases sitting between them. This CDR3 is 14 amino acids long. The CDR3 here is CASSRAWPSYEQYF. The CDR3 nucleotides are TGTGCCAGCAGTCGTGCTTGGCCCTCCTACGAGCAGTACTTC.

The chain recombines TRBV2 with TRBJ2-7; D not certain. V was pared by 4 bases and J by 0 bases, with 7 bases between. The length of the CDR3 is 13 residues. Germline-derived CDR1 and CDR2 are SNHLY and FYNNEI. In DNA form, the CDR3 reads TGTGCCAGCAGTGTCGAGAGCTCCTACGAGCAGTACTTC. Translation gives CASSVESSYEQYF.

The V call is TRBV7-3, the J call TRBJ2-1; D not certain. Germline-derived CDR1 and CDR2 are SGHTA and FQGTGA. The CDR3 is 13 amino acids. Trimming shortened V by 4 bases and J by 4 bases, and 8 bases separated the two germline ends. CDR3 sequence reads: CASSSTSYNEQFF. DNA of the CDR3: TGTGCCAGCAGCTCCACCTCATACAATGAGCAGTTCTTC.

V is TRBV7-2 and J is TRBJ2-5; 7 nucleotides align to TRBD2. V lost 5 bases, J lost 4 bases, and 7 bases stayed unmatched. The CDR3 covers 14 residues. From germline, CDR1 is SGHTA and CDR2 FQGNSA. The CDR3 DNA follows: TGTGCCAGCAGCCGCCGGACGGGGGGAGAGACCCAGTACTTC. This gives the protein CASSRRTGGETQYF.

This rearrangement joins TRBV6-6 to TRBJ2-7; no definite D call. The CDR3 has 13 amino acids. CDR1 and CDR2 (germline): MNHNY, SVGAGI (reference sequence). The V end was cut by 0 bases, the J end by 3 bases, with 6 bases between. Here the CDR3 DNA reads TGTGCCAGCAGTTACTCGCAGGTCTACGAGCAGTACTTC. The encoded protein is CASSYSQVYEQYF.

V is TRBV19 and J is TRBJ2-5, with 10 bases matching TRBD2. From germline, CDR1 is LNHDA and CDR2 SQIVND (reference sequence). The CDR3 runs 14 residues. V was clipped by 3 bases and J by 5 bases; unmatched bases: 3. CDR3 sequence (DNA): TGTGCCAGTAGTATGGCTAGCGGGAGTGAGACCCAGTACTTC. As protein: CASSMASGSETQYF.

This sequence joins TRBV28 and TRBJ1-3; tentative D call: TRBD1 (5 bases). V shed 8 bases and J shed 4 bases, with 15 bases lying between them. The V gene's germline CDR1 is MDHEN and CDR2 SYDVKM. The CDR3 runs to 14 residues. The CDR3 loop is CASPAGSAGNTIYF. The CDR3 DNA follows: TGTGCCAGCCCTGCAGGGTCGGCCGGAAACACCATATATTTT. Full variable domain (missing parts from reference TRBV28 and TRBJ1-3): DVKVTQSSRYLVKRTGEKVFLECVQDMDHENMFWYRQDPGLGLRLIYFSYDVKMKEKGDIPEGYSVSREKKERFSLILESASTNQTSMYLCASPAGSAGNTIYFGEGSWLTVV.

The chain couples TRBV28 to TRBJ2-7; D not resolved. The V gene's germline CDR1 is MDHEN and CDR2 SYDVKM. The V end lost 3 bases, the J end lost 3 bases, and 9 bases lay between the germline ends. This CDR3 contains 13 residues. The CDR3 region is CASSLSQNYEQYF. CDR3 sequence (DNA): TGTGCCAGCAGTTTGTCACAGAACTACGAGCAGTACTTC. The variable domain in full, with the rest retrieved from reference TRBV28 and TRBJ2-7, is DVKVTQSSRYLVKRTGEKVFLECVQDMDHENMFWYRQDPGLGLRLIYFSYDVKMKEKGDIPEGYSVSREKKERFSLILESASTNQTSMYLCASSLSQNYEQYFGPGTRLTVT.

The V and J genes are TRBV4-2 and TRBJ1-1, with D perhaps TRBD1 (6 bases). The germline gives CDR1 LGHNA, CDR2 YNFKEQ. The ends were cut back, 1 base at V and 2 bases at J, with 11 bases in the middle. This CDR3 spans 15 amino acids. CDR3 nucleotide sequence: TGTGCCAGCAGCCAAGTGGGGGCGGGTAACACTGAAGCTTTCTTT. It codes for CASSQVGAGNTEAFF.

A note on this clone: Other DNA sequences in this specimen translate into the identical CDR3. The chain joins TRBV4-3 to TRBJ1-6; TRBD1 aligns across 7 bases. J gave up 5 bases and V 3 bases, and 1 base lay outside the gene matches. Germline loops: CDR1 LGHNA, CDR2 YSLEER. The CDR3 has 14 residues. The CDR3 sequence: CASSQGTDNSPLHF. The CDR3 DNA is TGCGCCAGCAGCCAGGGGACAGATAATTCACCCCTCCACTTT.

This clone appeared a single time. V usage is TRBV5-4 and J usage is TRBJ2-5; D could derive from TRBD1 or TRBD2 (6 bases each). The CDR3 contains 15 residues. From germline, CDR1 is SGHNT and CDR2 YYREEE (reference sequence). Deletions cut 6 bases from V and 4 bases from J, with 19 bases between. CDR3 nucleotides: TGTGCCAGCACCTTCGACCTGGGGGGCTTAGAGACCCAGTACTTC. Translation: CASTFDLGGLETQYF.

J is TRBJ1-1 and V is TRBV19; D unclear. The CDR3 sequence is 15 residues long. V lost 5 bases and J 2 bases, leaving 15 bases between the germline ends. The V gene's germline CDR1 is LNHDA and CDR2 SQIVND (reference sequence). The CDR3 sequence: CASSLGEGANTEAFF. The CDR3 coding sequence is TGTGCCAGTAGTCTAGGTGAGGGCGCAAACACTGAAGCTTTCTTT.

This chain joins TRBV29-1 and TRBJ1-2; no clear D gene. Trimming shortened V by 3 bases and J by 7 bases, and 0 bases separated the two germline ends. The V gene's germline CDR1 is SQVTM and CDR2 ANQGSEA. This CDR3 is 8 amino acids long. The CDR3 DNA is TGCAGCGTTGATGGCTACACCTTC. This gives the protein CSVDGYTF. The entire variable domain, with the rest obtained from reference TRBV29-1 and TRBJ1-2, is as follows: SAVISQKPSRDICQRGTSLTIQCQVDSQVTMMFWYRQQPGQSLTLIATANQGSEATYESGFVIDKFPISRPNLTFSTLTVSNMSPEDSSIYLCSVDGYTFGSGTRLTVV.

The CDR3 DNA reads TGTGCCAGCAGTGAGCGGGGTGCCTCCTCCTACGAGCAGTACTTC. Translated, it gives CASSERGASSYEQYF. The chain recombines TRBV6-1 with TRBJ2-7; D may be TRBD2 (6 bases). V was trimmed by 3 bases and J by 0 bases, leaving 12 bases between them. The CDR3 sequence is 15 residues long. Germline V gene data show CDR1 as MNHNS and CDR2 as SASEGT.

In its sample, this clone was seen once. The rearrangement uses TRBV19 and TRBJ1-5; 10 positions match TRBD1. J was trimmed by 7 bases and V by 3 bases; bases with no gene match: 9. CDR3 length: 16 residues. Germline assignment: CDR1 LNHDA and CDR2 SQIVND (reference sequence). This CDR3 is CASSIWGQGNGQPQHF. CDR3 DNA: TGTGCCAGTAGTATCTGGGGACAGGGGAACGGGCAGCCCCAGCATTTT.

In its sample, this clone was seen once. V usage is TRBV6-5 and J usage is TRBJ2-1; 8 bases are a match to TRBD2. Germline V gives CDR1 MNHEY, CDR2 SVGAGI. The CDR3 contains 15 residues. V shed 3 bases, J shed 10 bases, and the junction held 11 bases outside the gene matches. The CDR3 loop reads CASSYLPAGEYEQFF. The CDR3 nucleotides read TGTGCCAGCAGTTATCTGCCAGCGGGAGAGTACGAGCAGTTCTTC.